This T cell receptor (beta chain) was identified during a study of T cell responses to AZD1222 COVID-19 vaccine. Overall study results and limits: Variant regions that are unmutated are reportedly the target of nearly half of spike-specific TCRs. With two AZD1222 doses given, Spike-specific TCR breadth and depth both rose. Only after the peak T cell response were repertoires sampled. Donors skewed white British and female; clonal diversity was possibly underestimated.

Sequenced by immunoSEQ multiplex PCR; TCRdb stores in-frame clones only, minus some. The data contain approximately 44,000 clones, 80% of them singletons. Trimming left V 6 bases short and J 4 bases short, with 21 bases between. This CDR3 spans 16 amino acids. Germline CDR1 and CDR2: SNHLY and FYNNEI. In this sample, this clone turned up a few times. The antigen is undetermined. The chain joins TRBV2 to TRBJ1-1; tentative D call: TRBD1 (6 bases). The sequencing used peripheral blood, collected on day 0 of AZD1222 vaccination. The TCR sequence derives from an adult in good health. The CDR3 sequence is CASRPFWGRLSTEAFF. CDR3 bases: TGTGCCAGCAGGCCTTTTTGGGGGCGCTTAAGCACTGAAGCTTTCTTT.